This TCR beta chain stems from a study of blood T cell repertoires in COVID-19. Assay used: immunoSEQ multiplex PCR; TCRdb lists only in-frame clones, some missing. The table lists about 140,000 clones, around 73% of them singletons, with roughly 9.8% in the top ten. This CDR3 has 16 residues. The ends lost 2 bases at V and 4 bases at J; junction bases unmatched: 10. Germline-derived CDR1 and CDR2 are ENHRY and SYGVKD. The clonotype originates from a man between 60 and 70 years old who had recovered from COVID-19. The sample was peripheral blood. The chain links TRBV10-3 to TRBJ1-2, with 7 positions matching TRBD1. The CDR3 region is CAISEPGQARGYGYTF. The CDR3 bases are TGTGCCATCAGTGAGCCCGGACAGGCGCGTGGCTATGGCTACACCTTC.